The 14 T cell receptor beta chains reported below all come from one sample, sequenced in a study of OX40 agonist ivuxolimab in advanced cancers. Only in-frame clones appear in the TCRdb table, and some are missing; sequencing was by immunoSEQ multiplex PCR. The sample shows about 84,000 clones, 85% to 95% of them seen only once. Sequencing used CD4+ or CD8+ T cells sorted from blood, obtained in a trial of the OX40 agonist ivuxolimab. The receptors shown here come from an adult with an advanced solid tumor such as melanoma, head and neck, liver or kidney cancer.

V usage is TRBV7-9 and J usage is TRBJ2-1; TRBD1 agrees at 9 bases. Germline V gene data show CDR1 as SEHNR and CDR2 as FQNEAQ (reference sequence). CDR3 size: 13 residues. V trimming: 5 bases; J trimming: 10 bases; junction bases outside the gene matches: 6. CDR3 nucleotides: TGTGCCAGCAGCCCGGGACAGGGAGACGAGCAGTTCTTC. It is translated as CASSPGQGDEQFF.

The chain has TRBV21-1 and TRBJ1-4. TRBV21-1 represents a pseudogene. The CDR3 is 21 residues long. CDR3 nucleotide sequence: TGTGCCAGCAGCAAAGAGGACTCGAAGGACTTCGAAGTGTATTTGAATGAAAAACTGTTTTTT. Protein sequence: CASSKEDSKDFEVYLNEKLFF.

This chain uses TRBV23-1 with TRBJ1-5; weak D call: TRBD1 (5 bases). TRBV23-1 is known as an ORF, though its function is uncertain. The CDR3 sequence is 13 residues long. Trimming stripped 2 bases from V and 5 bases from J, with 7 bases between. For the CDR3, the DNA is TGCGCCAGCAGTCAAAAGGGGTATCAGCCCCAGCATTTT. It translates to CASSQKGYQPQHF.

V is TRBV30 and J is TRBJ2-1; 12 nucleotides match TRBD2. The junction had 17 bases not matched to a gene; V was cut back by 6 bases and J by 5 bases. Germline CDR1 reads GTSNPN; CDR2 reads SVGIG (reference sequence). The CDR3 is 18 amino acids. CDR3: CACGNGAGLAGWDNEQFF. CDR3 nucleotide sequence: TGTGCCTGTGGAAACGGTGCGGGACTAGCGGGTTGGGACAATGAGCAGTTCTTC. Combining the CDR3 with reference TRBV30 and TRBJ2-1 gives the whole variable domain SQTIHQWPATLVQPVGSPLSLECTVEGTSNPNLYWYRQAAGRGLQLLFYSVGIGQISSEVPQNLSASRPQDRQFILSSKKLLLSDSGFYLCACGNGAGLAGWDNEQFFGPGTRLTVL.

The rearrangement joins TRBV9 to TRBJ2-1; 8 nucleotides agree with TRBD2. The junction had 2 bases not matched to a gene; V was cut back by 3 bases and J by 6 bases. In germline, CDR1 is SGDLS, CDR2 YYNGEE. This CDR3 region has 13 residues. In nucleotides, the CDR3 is TGTGCCAGCAGCGCTGGGACTAGCAATGAGCAGTTCTTC. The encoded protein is CASSAGTSNEQFF. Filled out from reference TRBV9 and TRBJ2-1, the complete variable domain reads DSGVTQTPKHLITATGQRVTLRCSPRSGDLSVYWYQQSLDQGLQFLIQYYNGEERAKGNILERFSAQQFPDLHSELNLSSLELGDSALYFCASSAGTSNEQFFGPGTRLTVL.

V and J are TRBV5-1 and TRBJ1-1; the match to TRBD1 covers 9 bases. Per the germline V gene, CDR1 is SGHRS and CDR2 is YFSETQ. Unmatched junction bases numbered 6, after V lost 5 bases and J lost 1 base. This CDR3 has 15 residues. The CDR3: CASSPGDRANTEAFF. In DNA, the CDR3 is TGCGCCAGCAGTCCGGGGGACAGGGCGAACACTGAAGCTTTCTTT.

For the CDR3, the DNA is TGTGCCAGCAGCCAAAACCTCGACAGGCCCTATAGCAATCAGCCCCAGCATTTT. Its translation: CASSQNLDRPYSNQPQHF. The J gene is TRBJ1-5, the V gene TRBV4-2; D is perhaps TRBD1 (6 bases). V was trimmed by 2 bases and J by 0 bases, leaving 17 bases between them. Germline CDR1 and CDR2: LGHNA and YNFKEQ. The CDR3 is 18 residues long.

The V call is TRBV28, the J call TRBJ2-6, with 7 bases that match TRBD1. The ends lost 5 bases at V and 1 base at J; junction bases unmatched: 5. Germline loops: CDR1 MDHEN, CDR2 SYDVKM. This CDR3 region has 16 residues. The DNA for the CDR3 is TGTGCCAGCAGTCCACCAGGGGGATCTGGGGCCAACGTCCTGACTTTC. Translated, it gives CASSPPGGSGANVLTF.

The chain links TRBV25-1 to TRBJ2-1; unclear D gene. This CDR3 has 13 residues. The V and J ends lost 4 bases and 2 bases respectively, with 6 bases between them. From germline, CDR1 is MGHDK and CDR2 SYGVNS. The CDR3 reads CASSVGTYNEQFF. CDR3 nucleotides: TGTGCCAGCAGTGTAGGTACCTACAATGAGCAGTTCTTC. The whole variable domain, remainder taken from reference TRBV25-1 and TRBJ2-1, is EADIYQTPRYLVIGTGKKITLECSQTMGHDKMYWYQQDPGMELHLIHYSYGVNSTEKGDLSSESTVSRIRTEHFPLTLESARPSHTSQYLCASSVGTYNEQFFGPGTRLTVL.

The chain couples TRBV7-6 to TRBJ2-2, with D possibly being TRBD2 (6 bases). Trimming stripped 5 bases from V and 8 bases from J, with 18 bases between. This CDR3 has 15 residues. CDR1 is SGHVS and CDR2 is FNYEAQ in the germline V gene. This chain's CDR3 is CASSPSSASRGELFF. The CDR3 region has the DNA TGTGCCAGCAGCCCGTCTAGCGCCTCCCGGGGGGAGCTGTTTTTT.

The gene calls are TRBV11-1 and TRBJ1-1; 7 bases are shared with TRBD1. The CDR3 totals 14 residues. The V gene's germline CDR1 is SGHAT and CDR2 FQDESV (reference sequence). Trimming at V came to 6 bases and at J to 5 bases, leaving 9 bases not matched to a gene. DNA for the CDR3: TGTGCCAGCAGACCCACAGGGGTTAGTACTGAAGCTTTCTTT. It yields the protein CASRPTGVSTEAFF.

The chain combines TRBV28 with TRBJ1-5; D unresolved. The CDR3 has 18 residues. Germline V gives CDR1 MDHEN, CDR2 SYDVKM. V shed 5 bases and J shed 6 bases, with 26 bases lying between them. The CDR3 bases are TGTGCCAGCAGTCCACGGACCCGAAACACCGTCCGGTTTCAGCCCCAGCATTTT. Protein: CASSPRTRNTVRFQPQHF. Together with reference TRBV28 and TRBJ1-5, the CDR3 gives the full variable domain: DVKVTQSSRYLVKRTGEKVFLECVQDMDHENMFWYRQDPGLGLRLIYFSYDVKMKEKGDIPEGYSVSREKKERFSLILESASTNQTSMYLCASSPRTRNTVRFQPQHFGDGTRLSIL.

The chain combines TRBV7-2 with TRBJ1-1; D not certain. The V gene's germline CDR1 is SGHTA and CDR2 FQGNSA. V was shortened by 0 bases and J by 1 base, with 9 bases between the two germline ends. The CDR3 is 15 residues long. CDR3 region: CASSLAGSSNTEAFF. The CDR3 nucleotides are TGTGCCAGCAGCTTAGCAGGGTCTTCGAACACTGAAGCTTTCTTT.

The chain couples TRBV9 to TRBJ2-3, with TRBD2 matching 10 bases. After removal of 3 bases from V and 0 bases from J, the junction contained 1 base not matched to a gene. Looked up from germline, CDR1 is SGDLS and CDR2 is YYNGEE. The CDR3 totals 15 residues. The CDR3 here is CASSDSGRSTDTQYF. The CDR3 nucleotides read TGTGCCAGCAGCGATAGCGGGAGGAGCACAGATACGCAGTATTTT.